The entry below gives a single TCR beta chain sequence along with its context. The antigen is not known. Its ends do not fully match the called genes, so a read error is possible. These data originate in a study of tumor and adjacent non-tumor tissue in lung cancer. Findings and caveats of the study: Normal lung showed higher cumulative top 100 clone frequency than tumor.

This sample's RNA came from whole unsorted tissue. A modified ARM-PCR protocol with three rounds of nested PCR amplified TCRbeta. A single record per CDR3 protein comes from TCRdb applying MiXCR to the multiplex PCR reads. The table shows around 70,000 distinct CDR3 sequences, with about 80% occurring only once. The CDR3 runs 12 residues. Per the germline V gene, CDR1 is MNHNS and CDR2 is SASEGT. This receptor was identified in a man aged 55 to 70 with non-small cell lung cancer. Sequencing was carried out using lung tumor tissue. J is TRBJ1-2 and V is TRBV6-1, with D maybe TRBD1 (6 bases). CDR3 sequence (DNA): TGTGTCAGCAGAGGACAGATCTATGGTTACACCTTC. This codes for CVSRGQIYGYTF.